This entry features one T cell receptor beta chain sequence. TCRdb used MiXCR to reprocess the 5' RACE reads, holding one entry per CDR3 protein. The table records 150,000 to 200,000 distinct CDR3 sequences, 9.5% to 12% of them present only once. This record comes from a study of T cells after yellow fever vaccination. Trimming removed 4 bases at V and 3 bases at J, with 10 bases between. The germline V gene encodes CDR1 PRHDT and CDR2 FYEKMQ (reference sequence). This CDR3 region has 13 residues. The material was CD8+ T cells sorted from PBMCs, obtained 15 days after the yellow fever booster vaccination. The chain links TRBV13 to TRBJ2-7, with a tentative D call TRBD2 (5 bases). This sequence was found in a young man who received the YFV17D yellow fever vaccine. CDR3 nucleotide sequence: TGTGCCAGCAGCTCCCCACGGGGCTACGAGCAGTACTTC. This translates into CASSSPRGYEQYF.